These 28 T cell receptor beta chains originate from one sample sequenced in a study of T-cell reconstitution after alpha-beta-depleted transplantation in children. The library targeted TCRbeta and was prepared with unique molecular identifiers. TCRdb re-called the PCR reads through MiXCR, storing one row per CDR3 protein. Among about a million distinct CDR3 sequences listed, about 30% were seen once. Sequenced material: PBMCs, mostly from graft donor cells, taken 360 days after TCRalphabeta/CD19-depleted stem cell transplant. All receptors derive from a boy in the first two years of life who had a stem cell transplant for SCID, so the T cells may come from the graft donor.

This clonotype has more than one count but fewer than ten. This chain links TRBV7-9 with TRBJ2-1; D is unclear. Trimming took 1 base from V and 0 from J, leaving 13 bases between them. Germline CDR1 is SEHNR and CDR2 is FQNEAQ (reference sequence). The CDR3 length is 17 residues. The CDR3 nucleotides are TGTGCCAGCAGCTTAGGGAAGCTCACAAGCTCCTACAATGAGCAGTTCTTC. Encoded protein: CASSLGKLTSSYNEQFF.

V is TRBV5-1 and J is TRBJ2-1; D might be TRBD1 or TRBD2, each matching 5 bases. Germline values: CDR1 SGHRS, CDR2 YFSETQ. The CDR3 loop spans 15 amino acids. Between the trimmed V and J ends, which lost 3 bases and 9 bases, there was a span of 19 bases. CDR3 DNA sequence: TGCGCCAGCAGCTCAAATGGGGCCGCTCGGGGTGAGCAGTTCTTC. It codes for CASSSNGAARGEQFF. Full variable domain (missing parts from reference TRBV5-1 and TRBJ2-1): KAGVTQTPRYLIKTRGQQVTLSCSPISGHRSVSWYQQTPGQGLQFLFEYFSETQRNKGNFPGRFSGRQFSNSRSEMNVSTLELGDSALYLCASSSNGAARGEQFFGPGTRLTVL.

This clonotype was seen a handful of times. The chain has TRBV12-3 or TRBV12-4 and TRBJ1-2; D gene ambiguous. The V and J ends lost 7 bases and 6 bases respectively, with 18 bases between them. The CDR3 length is 14 residues. The CDR3 protein is CASIRWGGINGYTF. The CDR3 nucleotides are TGTGCCAGCATCAGGTGGGGAGGGATCAATGGCTACACCTTC.

This clonotype was detected a few times. This chain links TRBV29-1 with TRBJ2-1; TRBD2 might be the D (6 bases). This CDR3 is 16 amino acids long. Trimming stripped 5 bases from V and 0 bases from J, with 17 bases between. Germline CDR1 is SQVTM and CDR2 is ANQGSEA. The CDR3 here is CSVSPGVRSSYNEQFF. Here the CDR3 DNA reads TGCAGCGTTTCCCCGGGGGTGAGGAGCTCCTACAATGAGCAGTTCTTC.

This clonotype turned up a few times. The chain has TRBV5-1 and TRBJ2-6, with D unclear. The CDR3 spans 17 residues. V shed 1 base and J shed 0 bases, with 11 bases lying between them. In germline, CDR1 is SGHRS, CDR2 YFSETQ. CDR3 in DNA: TGCGCCAGCAGCTTGTTAGAGGTCTACTCTGGGGCCAACGTCCTGACTTTC. Amino acids: CASSLLEVYSGANVLTF.

This clonotype was observed a single time. One end of the junction fails to match germline, which may point to a read error. The chain links TRBV12-3 or TRBV12-4 to TRBJ2-1; no reliable D call. The CDR3 sequence is 13 residues long. The CDR3 region has the DNA TGTGCCAGCAGTAAGGAGCCAGACGATGAGCATTTCTTC. It codes for CASSKEPDDEHFF.

The table lists this clonotype with a few counts. V usage is TRBV20-1 and J usage is TRBJ1-3; no clear D. The germline gives CDR1 DFQATT, CDR2 SNEGSKA (reference sequence). V dropped 3 bases and J dropped 3 bases, with 6 bases sitting between them. The CDR3 runs 12 residues. CDR3 loop: CSASSYGNTIYF. The CDR3 DNA reads as TGCAGTGCTAGTTCCTATGGAAACACCATATATTTT.

This clonotype is a singleton in its sample. The CDR3 is CASSQGIGYGYTF. The CDR3 nucleotides read TGCGCCAGCAGCCAGGGGATAGGCTATGGCTACACCTTC. The genes are TRBV4-1 and TRBJ1-2; unclear D gene. There are 13 residues in the CDR3. Trimming stripped 3 bases from V and 4 bases from J, with 9 bases between. In germline, CDR1 is MGHRA, CDR2 YSYEKL.

This clonotype was recorded only once. The chain employs TRBV6-2 or TRBV6-3 and TRBJ2-7; D is undetermined. V dropped 6 bases and J dropped 3 bases, with 9 bases sitting between them. Germline V gene lookup returns CDR1 MNHEY and CDR2 SVGEGT. This CDR3 has 12 residues. The CDR3 sequence: CASRGFFYEQYF. The CDR3 DNA reads as TGTGCCAGCAGAGGCTTCTTCTACGAGCAGTACTTC.

The chain employs TRBV4-3 and TRBJ2-2; D is possibly TRBD1 (5 bases). The CDR3 runs to 18 residues. From germline, CDR1 is LGHNA and CDR2 YSLEER. V was shortened by 0 bases and J by 0 bases, with 14 bases between the two germline ends. The CDR3 DNA sequence: TGCGCCAGCAGCCAAGATCCCGCCAGGGAATCGAACACCGGGGAGCTGTTTTTT. It codes for CASSQDPARESNTGELFF.

A few counts support this clonotype. The genes are TRBV28 and TRBJ2-7; D not certain. The CDR3 loop spans 13 amino acids. Germline values: CDR1 MDHEN, CDR2 SYDVKM. V was clipped by 4 bases and J by 12 bases, with 19 bases between them. CDR3 nucleotides: TGTGCCAGCAGTTCCCAATTGGCGTCTGCGCCGTACTTC. Protein sequence: CASSSQLASAPYF.

The V and J genes are TRBV27 and TRBJ2-1; 8 bases map to TRBD2. The CDR3 is 15 amino acids. The germline CDR1 and CDR2 sequences are MNHEY and SMNVEV (reference sequence). The V gene end was trimmed by 6 bases and the J gene end by 6 bases; junction bases not matched to a gene: 10. The CDR3 DNA reads as TGTGCCAGCAGGCTGGCGGGGGGCAGTCGCAATGAGCAGTTCTTC. It specifies CASRLAGGSRNEQFF.

This clonotype occurred many times. The chain recombines TRBV2 with TRBJ2-7; 9 bases are a match to TRBD1. This CDR3 is 15 amino acids long. V lost 5 bases to trimming and J lost 2 bases; unmatched junction nucleotides: 7. From germline, CDR1 is SNHLY and CDR2 FYNNEI. In DNA, the CDR3 is TGTGCCAGCAGTTCCGGGACAGGGAATACCTACGAGCAGTACTTC. Protein sequence: CASSSGTGNTYEQYF.

CDR3 DNA sequence: TGTGCCAGCAGCTTAGGGGCAGTCGGCTACGAGCAGTACTTC. Protein product: CASSLGAVGYEQYF. The chain carries TRBV7-9 and TRBJ2-7, with no clear D. Germline CDR1 and CDR2: SEHNR and FQNEAQ (reference sequence). The CDR3 runs 14 residues. Trimming cost V 1 base and J 3 bases, with 10 bases left between them.

The V call is TRBV20-1, the J call TRBJ1-6; D not resolved. Germline V gene data show CDR1 as DFQATT and CDR2 as SNEGSKA (reference sequence). The ends were cut back, 3 bases at V and 10 bases at J, with 13 bases in the middle. The CDR3 has 13 amino acids. CDR3 in DNA: TGCAGTGCTAGGAGTTATAGAGGGTCACCCCTCCACTTT. Its protein product is CSARSYRGSPLHF.

The rearrangement joins TRBV29-1 to TRBJ1-4; D is uncertain. The CDR3 runs to 13 residues. Looked up from germline, CDR1 is SQVTM and CDR2 is ANQGSEA. V was shortened by 3 bases and J by 7 bases, with 12 bases between the two germline ends. Written as DNA, the CDR3 is TGCAGCGTTGATACGGGGAGCGGTGAAAAACTGTTTTTT. Its translation: CSVDTGSGEKLFF.

The chain is built from TRBV12-3 or TRBV12-4 and TRBJ2-7; TRBD1 matches at 11 bases. The CDR3 covers 15 residues. The ends lost 6 bases at V and 4 bases at J; junction bases unmatched: 8. This CDR3 is CASSIGQGAGYEQYF. For the CDR3, the DNA is TGTGCCAGCAGCATTGGACAGGGGGCCGGGTACGAGCAGTACTTC.

This clonotype was picked up a small number of times. V and J are TRBV10-3 and TRBJ2-6; D gene uncertain. Germline V CDR1 and CDR2: ENHRY, SYGVKD. V lost 9 bases and J lost 3, with 9 bases in between. The CDR3 has 13 amino acids. The CDR3 sequence is CAIRRFGANVLTF. The CDR3 nucleotides read TGTGCCATACGAAGGTTTGGGGCCAACGTCCTGACTTTC.

The chain uses TRBV12-3 or TRBV12-4 and TRBJ2-7; tentatively, D is TRBD2 (7 bases). CDR3 length equals 14 residues. The germline V and J ends were trimmed by 10 bases and 1 base, with 17 bases remaining between them. CDR3: CATRGRGPSYEQYF. The CDR3 DNA reads TGTGCCACCCGGGGGCGGGGGCCTTCCTACGAGCAGTACTTC.

This clonotype was counted only a few times. This rearrangement joins TRBV12-3 or TRBV12-4 to TRBJ2-7, with TRBD2 identical over 8 bases. Trimming at V came to 5 bases and at J to 3 bases, leaving 9 bases not matched to a gene. This CDR3 is 15 amino acids long. This chain's CDR3 is CASSPRGLGGYEQYF. CDR3 DNA: TGTGCCAGCAGTCCCCGGGGACTAGGGGGCTACGAGCAGTACTTC.

This clonotype showed up just a few times. The genes are TRBV12-3 or TRBV12-4 and TRBJ2-3; 10 bases agree with TRBD2. V lost 2 bases, J lost 0 bases, and 2 bases stayed unmatched. The CDR3 contains 16 residues. The CDR3 sequence is CASSLLSGGSTDTQYF. CDR3 sequence (DNA): TGTGCCAGCAGTTTACTTAGCGGGGGGAGCACAGATACGCAGTATTTT.

The V gene is TRBV5-1, the J gene TRBJ2-1; 8 bases agree with TRBD2. The germline CDR1 and CDR2 sequences are SGHRS and YFSETQ. This CDR3 has 14 amino acids. V trimming: 4 bases; J trimming: 10 bases; junction bases outside the gene matches: 10. The DNA of the CDR3 is TGCGCCAGCAGCGGGACTAGGATAAGCAGGGAGCAGTTCTTC. Its translation: CASSGTRISREQFF.

The chain uses TRBV28 and TRBJ2-1; D is unresolved. The CDR3 consists of 15 residues. Germline assignment: CDR1 MDHEN and CDR2 SYDVKM. Trimming stripped 3 bases from V and 7 bases from J, with 16 bases between. The CDR3 region has the DNA TGTGCCAGCAGTTTCGGGTCCTTCGCAGCAAATGAGCAGTTCTTC. Translated: CASSFGSFAANEQFF.

The table lists this clonotype with a few counts. The gene calls are TRBV29-1 and TRBJ2-5, with no clear D. Trimming removed 6 bases from V and 5 bases from J, with 13 bases in between. Germline loops: CDR1 SQVTM, CDR2 ANQGSEA. The CDR3 has 12 amino acids. Here the CDR3 reads CSVYLLEETQYF. The CDR3 DNA sequence: TGCAGCGTCTACTTATTAGAGGAGACCCAGTACTTC.

This chain joins TRBV7-9 and TRBJ2-2; D gene ambiguous. This CDR3 has 15 amino acids. Germline assignment: CDR1 SEHNR and CDR2 FQNEAQ (reference sequence). Trimming stripped 5 bases from V and 2 bases from J, with 12 bases between. CDR3 protein: CASSPGSINTGELFF. The DNA for the CDR3 is TGTGCCAGCAGCCCCGGCTCCATTAACACCGGGGAGCTGTTTTTT.

The CDR3 is CATSEPGPDTQYF. DNA of the CDR3: TGTGCCACCAGTGAGCCCGGCCCAGATACGCAGTATTTT. The V gene is TRBV24-1, the J gene TRBJ2-3; D is unclear. The CDR3 is made up of 13 amino acids. V was pared by 4 bases and J by 4 bases, with 8 bases between. Germline-derived CDR1 and CDR2 are KGHDR and SFDVKD.

The chain is built from TRBV7-2 and TRBJ1-5; 9 positions agree with TRBD1. The V gene's germline CDR1 is SGHTA and CDR2 FQGNSA. This CDR3 contains 15 residues. V dropped 5 bases and J dropped 4; count of bases not matched to a gene: 6. The CDR3 DNA reads TGTGCCAGCAGCGCCTGGACAGGGGTGAATCAGCCCCAGCATTTT. Protein: CASSAWTGVNQPQHF.

A few counts support this clonotype. V is TRBV20-1 and J is TRBJ2-4, with D perhaps assigned TRBD1 or TRBD2 (7 bases each). The germline CDR1 and CDR2 sequences are DFQATT and SNEGSKA (reference sequence). CDR3 size: 18 residues. V lost 5 bases and J lost 1, with 24 bases in between. This CDR3 is CSAGGGTDLLGAKNIQYF. The DNA for the CDR3 is TGCAGTGCTGGGGGAGGGACAGACCTCTTGGGGGCCAAAAACATTCAGTACTTC.